This TCR beta chain was captured by sequencing in a study of T cells in Graves' hyperthyroidism and ophthalmopathy. Amplification targeted TCR beta CDR3 regions from RNA transcripts. The HTBI primer set drove a first-round RT-PCR of the TCR CDR3. MiXCR, run by TCRdb on the multiplex PCR reads, gives a single entry per CDR3 protein. Of around 700,000 distinct CDR3 sequences listed, under 45% were seen once; the top ten hold roughly 30%. Study findings and constraints: Separating ophthalmopathy from stable hyperthyroidism was achieved by a 13 V-J model.

This clonotype was recorded at least ten times. Its antigen is as yet unknown. Germline V gives CDR1 ENHRY, CDR2 SYGVKD. Trimming took off 8 bases at V and 1 base at J, with 26 bases between the two ends. There are 18 residues in the CDR3. This chain uses TRBV10-3 with TRBJ1-2; D possibly corresponds to TRBD1 (5 bases). Material: blood. The sequence derives from a woman between 35 and 50 years old with Graves' hyperthyroidism. The CDR3 is CAISTWPGAGKSNYGYTF. CDR3 coding DNA: TGTGCCATCTCCACATGGCCTGGGGCAGGGAAAAGTAACTATGGCTACACCTTC.